Following are 24 T cell receptor beta chains from one sample sequenced in a study of T-cell reconstitution after alpha-beta-depleted transplantation in children. TCRbeta library construction was performed incorporating unique molecular identifiers. TCRdb reprocessed the PCR reads with MiXCR, giving one entry per CDR3 protein. The data contain fewer than 350,000 distinct CDR3 sequences, over 9% of them singletons. This specimen was PBMCs, taken before TCRalphabeta/CD19-depleted stem cell transplant. These receptors all come from a boy in the first two years of life with acute myeloid leukemia, due to receive a stem cell transplant.

This clonotype appeared many times. The chain employs TRBV6-2 or TRBV6-3 and TRBJ2-7; the match to TRBD1 covers 7 bases. Germline V CDR1 and CDR2: MNHEY, SVGEGT. The CDR3 is 14 residues long. The trim removed 5 bases at V and 3 bases at J, leaving 7 bases unmatched. CDR3 DNA: TGTGCCAGCAGTCCCGGACAGGTTTACTACGAGCAGTACTTC. Translating it yields CASSPGQVYYEQYF.

This clonotype was seen ten or more times. The rearrangement uses TRBV24-1 and TRBJ2-1, with D perhaps TRBD1 or TRBD2 (5 bases each). Germline assignment: CDR1 KGHDR and CDR2 SFDVKD. With 2 bases removed from V and 7 bases from J, the gap between germline ends came to 11 bases. This CDR3 spans 14 amino acids. The CDR3 reads CATSDWDGTNEQFF. The DNA for the CDR3 is TGTGCCACCAGTGATTGGGACGGTACAAATGAGCAGTTCTTC.

The table lists this clonotype with many counts. The chain uses TRBV6-2 or TRBV6-3 and TRBJ2-1; 10 nucleotides match TRBD2. CDR1 is MNHEY, CDR2 SVGEGT, per germline. There are 14 residues in the CDR3. Unmatched junction bases numbered 7, after V lost 6 bases and J lost 8 bases. CDR3 in DNA: TGTGCCAGCAGACGGAGCGGGAGGGCCTATGAGCAGTTCTTC. Translated: CASRRSGRAYEQFF.

This rearrangement joins TRBV7-3 to TRBJ2-2; a possible D gene is TRBD2 (6 bases). The germline V and J ends were trimmed by 10 bases and 0 bases, with 9 bases remaining between them. From germline, CDR1 is SGHTA and CDR2 FQGTGA. The CDR3 covers 13 residues. CDR3 in DNA: TGTGCCACCGGGACTCCGAACACCGGGGAGCTGTTTTTT. Amino acids: CATGTPNTGELFF. Complete variable domain (other parts from reference TRBV7-3 and TRBJ2-2): GAGVSQTPSNKVTEKGKYVELRCDPISGHTALYWYRQSLGQGPEFLIYFQGTGAADDSGLPNDRFFAVRPEGSVSTLKIQRTERGDSAVYLCATGTPNTGELFFGEGSRLTVL.

This clonotype appeared many times. The J gene is TRBJ2-5, the V gene TRBV15, with TRBD1 matching over 10 bases. With 4 bases clipped from V and 3 bases from J, the junction kept 5 bases outside the gene matches. Germline CDR1 is LNHNV and CDR2 is YYDKDF (reference sequence). The CDR3 consists of 15 residues. CDR3 nucleotides: TGTGCCACCAGCACCCGGGACAGGGGAAAAGAGACCCAGTACTTC. It specifies CATSTRDRGKETQYF.

This clonotype was recorded at least ten times. This chain links TRBV9 with TRBJ2-2; 10 bases line up with TRBD1. The CDR3 has 17 residues. Looked up from germline, CDR1 is SGDLS and CDR2 is YYNGEE. V lost 4 bases, J lost 4 bases, and 10 bases stayed unmatched. The CDR3 bases are TGTGCCAGCAGCCCCCAGCCCGGGACAGGGGTCACCGGGGAGCTGTTTTTT. This gives the protein CASSPQPGTGVTGELFF.

The rearrangement joins TRBV6-2 or TRBV6-3 to TRBJ2-7; 13 bases are shared with TRBD2. The length of the CDR3 is 19 residues. Losses at the gene ends were 5 bases for V and 5 bases for J; bases not matched to a gene: 18. Germline V gene data show CDR1 as MNHEY and CDR2 as SVGEGT. CDR3 DNA: TGTGCCAGCAGTCGACCGGGACTAGCGGGGATCCCGGTCCCTCACGAGCAGTACTTC. Amino acid sequence: CASSRPGLAGIPVPHEQYF.

At least ten counts were recorded for this clonotype. The chain combines TRBV28 with TRBJ2-1; 7 positions match TRBD1. V lost 6 bases and J lost 3; bases outside the gene matches: 5. The germline V gene has CDR1 MDHEN and CDR2 SYDVKM. The CDR3 loop spans 14 amino acids. DNA for the CDR3: TGTGCCAGCAGGGAACAGGGGCTCTACAATGAGCAGTTCTTC. Amino acid sequence: CASREQGLYNEQFF. Supplemented by reference TRBV28 and TRBJ2-1, the full variable domain reads DVKVTQSSRYLVKRTGEKVFLECVQDMDHENMFWYRQDPGLGLRLIYFSYDVKMKEKGDIPEGYSVSREKKERFSLILESASTNQTSMYLCASREQGLYNEQFFGPGTRLTVL.

Remarks on this clonotype: A read error may explain this, as a much larger clone is one base away. The chain is built from TRBV28 and TRBJ2-7; no firm D call. CDR1 MDHEN and CDR2 SYDVKM come from the germline V gene. This CDR3 region has 13 residues. CDR3 in amino acids: CASSLNLLYELYF. The DNA for the CDR3 is TGTGCCAGCAGTTTGAACCTCCTCTACGAGCTGTACTTC.

About this clonotype itself: A much larger clonotype is one base distant, so this may be a read error. The gene calls are TRBV20-1 and TRBJ2-1; TRBD2 is a possible D gene (7 bases). Germline CDR1 and CDR2: DFQATT and SNEGSKA (reference sequence). The CDR3 runs 15 residues. The V end lost 0 bases, the J end lost 11 bases, and 20 bases lay between the germline ends. CDR3 bases: TGCAGTGCTAGAGATTACTGGACAGCGGGATATCAGCAGTTCTTC. Translation gives CSARDYWTAGYQQFF.

About this clonotype itself: The junction departs from the called germline gene at one end, perhaps through a read error. The CDR3 is CCARGGLSGRTYNEQFF. In DNA, the CDR3 is TGCTGTGCTAGAGGAGGTCTTAGCGGGAGGACATACAATGAGCAGTTCTTC. This rearrangement joins TRBV20-1 to TRBJ2-1; 10 bases match TRBD2. CDR1 is DFQATT and CDR2 is SNEGSKA in the germline V gene (reference sequence). This CDR3 has 17 amino acids.

This clonotype was found many times. This chain connects TRBV11-2 to TRBJ2-1; 7 bases map to TRBD1. This CDR3 has 14 residues. The germline V gene encodes CDR1 SGHAT and CDR2 FQNNGV. J gave up 5 bases and V 5 bases, and 6 bases lay outside the gene matches. The chain's CDR3 is CASSPWTGDNEQFF. The CDR3 region has the DNA TGTGCCAGCAGCCCTTGGACAGGTGACAATGAGCAGTTCTTC.

This clonotype was counted ten times or more. CDR3 amino acids: CASSTQDKRRETQYF. As DNA, the CDR3 is TGCGCCAGCAGCACCCAGGACAAAAGGAGAGAGACCCAGTACTTC. The chain employs TRBV5-1 and TRBJ2-5; D perhaps matches TRBD1 (5 bases). V dropped 4 bases and J dropped 4 bases, with 17 bases sitting between them. The CDR3 has 15 amino acids. Germline V CDR1 and CDR2: SGHRS, YFSETQ.

This clonotype was seen repeatedly, ten times or more. The chain employs TRBV20-1 and TRBJ1-6; D not resolved. The CDR3 spans 14 residues. The germline V gene encodes CDR1 DFQATT and CDR2 SNEGSKA (reference sequence). The V end was cut by 6 bases, the J end by 7 bases, with 16 bases between. As DNA, the CDR3 is TGCAGTGCCGACTCTGTCCGGGGAAATTCACCCCTCCACTTT. Translation: CSADSVRGNSPLHF.

The chain combines TRBV28 with TRBJ1-5; D not resolved. The ends were cut back, 5 bases at V and 2 bases at J, with 10 bases in the middle. Germline loops: CDR1 MDHEN, CDR2 SYDVKM. This CDR3 is 14 amino acids long. The CDR3 loop is CASSPSLGNQPQHF. The CDR3 DNA follows: TGTGCCAGCAGTCCCTCCTTGGGCAATCAGCCCCAGCATTTT.

At least ten counts were recorded for this clonotype. This sequence joins TRBV11-2 and TRBJ2-5; TRBD2 might be the D (6 bases). Trimming removed 5 bases at V and 3 bases at J, with 13 bases between. Per the germline V gene, CDR1 is SGHAT and CDR2 is FQNNGV. The CDR3 totals 14 residues. CDR3 DNA: TGTGCCAGCAGCCTCTGGGACTTCGAAGAGACCCAGTACTTC. Translation gives CASSLWDFEETQYF.

In its sample, this clonotype was seen many times. The chain combines TRBV28 with TRBJ2-2; 8 nucleotides line up with TRBD1. V lost 5 bases and J lost 2; bases outside the gene matches: 10. The CDR3 runs 17 residues. Germline CDR1 reads MDHEN; CDR2 reads SYDVKM. This chain's CDR3 is CASSPRSGTGNTGELFF. The CDR3 coding sequence is TGTGCCAGCAGTCCGAGATCCGGGACAGGAAACACCGGGGAGCTGTTTTTT. The variable domain in full, completed from reference TRBV28 and TRBJ2-2, reads DVKVTQSSRYLVKRTGEKVFLECVQDMDHENMFWYRQDPGLGLRLIYFSYDVKMKEKGDIPEGYSVSREKKERFSLILESASTNQTSMYLCASSPRSGTGNTGELFFGEGSRLTVL.

The chain is built from TRBV7-9 and TRBJ2-5; D not resolved. V lost 1 base to trimming and J lost 1 base, with 7 bases between them. This CDR3 has 14 residues. The germline gives CDR1 SEHNR, CDR2 FQNEAQ (reference sequence). The CDR3: CASSLDFSQETQYF. CDR3 bases: TGTGCCAGCAGCTTAGATTTCAGCCAAGAGACCCAGTACTTC.

This clonotype has a count of ten or more. This chain joins TRBV29-1 and TRBJ2-4, with no clear D. CDR3 length equals 14 residues. The germline V and J ends were trimmed by 5 bases and 0 bases, with 11 bases remaining between them. Germline V gene data show CDR1 as SQVTM and CDR2 as ANQGSEA. CDR3 protein: CSVQGVLAKNIQYF. In DNA, the CDR3 is TGCAGCGTTCAAGGAGTGCTAGCCAAAAACATTCAGTACTTC.

Only a few counts were recorded for this clonotype. This chain connects TRBV24-1 to TRBJ1-5, with no clear D. Germline CDR1 and CDR2: KGHDR and SFDVKD. CDR3 length equals 15 residues. V dropped 3 bases and J dropped 4 bases, with 12 bases sitting between them. The CDR3 sequence: CATSDADGGNQPQHF. CDR3 DNA: TGTGCCACCAGTGATGCGGACGGTGGTAATCAGCCCCAGCATTTT.

This clonotype occurred many times. The chain links TRBV5-5 to TRBJ2-5; D could derive from TRBD1 or TRBD2 (6 bases each). CDR1 SGHKS and CDR2 YYEKEE come from the germline V gene (reference sequence). V dropped 1 base and J dropped 5 bases, with 18 bases sitting between them. The CDR3 spans 16 residues. This CDR3 reads CASSLSGWGARETQYF. The CDR3, as DNA: TGTGCCAGCAGCTTGTCAGGGTGGGGGGCGCGGGAGACCCAGTACTTC. Combining the CDR3 with reference TRBV5-5 and TRBJ2-5 gives the whole variable domain DAGVTQSPTHLIKTRGQQVTLRCSPISGHKSVSWYQQVLGQGPQFIFQYYEKEERGRGNFPDRFSARQFPNYSSELNVNALLLGDSALYLCASSLSGWGARETQYFGPGTRLLVL.

The chain carries TRBV12-3 or TRBV12-4 and TRBJ2-4; D is undetermined. The CDR3 sequence is 13 residues long. V was shortened by 3 bases and J by 2 bases, with 5 bases between the two germline ends. The CDR3 spells CASSFGTKNIQYF. For the CDR3, the DNA is TGTGCCAGCAGTTTTGGAACCAAAAACATTCAGTACTTC.

This clonotype has a count of ten or more. This rearrangement joins TRBV10-3 to TRBJ1-4; 9 bases match TRBD1. The ends lost 11 bases at V and 8 bases at J; junction bases unmatched: 12. The CDR3 runs 14 residues. Per the germline V gene, CDR1 is ENHRY and CDR2 is SYGVKD. CDR3 loop: CASNPGQGGEKLFF. The CDR3 bases are TGTGCCTCTAATCCGGGACAGGGAGGAGAAAAACTGTTTTTT.

This clonotype was recorded at least ten times. V gene TRBV5-1 combines with J gene TRBJ2-1; TRBD1 matches at 8 bases. There are 13 residues in the CDR3. Germline V gene sequence: CDR1 SGHRS, CDR2 YFSETQ. V shed 5 bases, J shed 7 bases, and the junction held 5 bases outside the gene matches. Written as DNA, the CDR3 is TGCGCCAGCAGTTTTACAGGGGGAAATGAGCAGTTCTTC. Amino acids: CASSFTGGNEQFF. Full variable domain (outside the CDR3, taken from reference TRBV5-1 and TRBJ2-1): KAGVTQTPRYLIKTRGQQVTLSCSPISGHRSVSWYQQTPGQGLQFLFEYFSETQRNKGNFPGRFSGRQFSNSRSEMNVSTLELGDSALYLCASSFTGGNEQFFGPGTRLTVL.